The rows below give T cell receptor beta chains drawn from one sample of a study of blood T cell repertoires in COVID-19. Generated by immunoSEQ multiplex PCR, the TCRdb table keeps only in-frame clones and is missing some. The table includes some 160,000 clones, roughly 86% detected once. The sample comprised peripheral blood. Receptors originate from an elderly woman with COVID-19, enrolled during active disease. Each CDR3 is given with its conserved first and last residue. The D gene is left open where the match is weak. Some rows mark clone size as missing; the rest say once, few, many or name a class of expanded clone.

D | J | V | size | CDR3 | DNA
. | TRBJ1-3 | TRBV3-1/TRBV3-2 | . | CASSQAGSGNTIYF | TGTGCCAGCAGCCAAGCAGGGTCCGGAAACACCATATATTTT
. | TRBJ2-7 | TRBV7-8 | few | CASSPLQDNSYEQYF | TGTGCCAGCAGTCCTTTGCAGGATAACTCCTACGAGCAGTACTTC
TRBD1 | TRBJ1-2 | TRBV19 | . | CATRDRSYGYTF | TGTGCCACTCGGGACAGGAGCTATGGCTACACCTTC
. | TRBJ1-4 | TRBV6-2/TRBV6-3 | . | CASSFPDRRENEKLFF | TGTGCCAGCAGCTTCCCCGACAGGCGAGAAAATGAAAAACTGTTTTTT
. | TRBJ1-1 | TRBV10-3 | few | CAISRNGQFEAFF | TGTGCCATCAGTCGAAACGGACAGTTTGAAGCTTTCTTT
TRBD2 | TRBJ2-4 | TRBV5-1 | . | CASSGGTSEAKNIQYF | TGCGCCAGCAGCGGGGGGACTAGCGAAGCCAAAAACATTCAGTACTTC
. | TRBJ2-1 | TRBV9 | . | CASSASPRNEQFF | TGTGCCAGCAGCGCTAGTCCCCGAAATGAGCAGTTCTTC
. | TRBJ2-7 | TRBV7-2 | . | CASSPPDYEQYF | TGTGCCAGCAGCCCTCCAGACTACGAGCAGTACTTC
TRBD2 | TRBJ2-3 | TRBV7-2 | once | CASSSGTRGDTQYF | TGTGCCAGCAGCTCCGGGACTAGAGGGGATACGCAGTATTTT
. | TRBJ2-5 | TRBV18 | . | CASSQGHSQETQYF | TGTGCCAGCTCACAGGGACACTCGCAAGAGACCCAGTACTTC
. | TRBJ1-1 | TRBV7-9 | . | CASSSAPGNTEAFF | TGTGCCAGCAGCTCGGCCCCGGGGAACACTGAAGCTTTCTTT
. | TRBJ2-1 | TRBV15 | . | CATSRDPAGAYYNEQFF | TGTGCCACCAGCAGAGACCCCGCAGGGGCATACTACAATGAGCAGTTCTTC
. | TRBJ2-2 | TRBV5-1 | . | CASSLHQGTGELFF | TGCGCCAGCAGCTTGCACCAGGGCACCGGGGAGCTGTTTTTT
TRBD1 | TRBJ1-5 | TRBV6-5 | . | CASSSNRGLSNQPQHF | TGTGCCAGCAGTTCCAACAGGGGTTTAAGCAATCAGCCCCAGCATTTT
. | TRBJ2-3 | TRBV10-3 | few | CAIAWGPQDTQYF | TGTGCCATTGCCTGGGGCCCACAGGATACGCAGTATTTT
TRBD2 | TRBJ2-7 | TRBV28 | . | CASTPLRERYEQYF | TGTGCCAGCACCCCTCTGCGGGAGCGGTACGAGCAGTACTTC